One sample yielded the 8 T cell receptor beta chains listed below, sequenced in a study of a mutant IDH1 vaccine in newly diagnosed glioma. Which antigens these TCRs recognize remains unknown. The data were produced by immunoSEQ multiplex PCR, yet TCRdb's version contains in-frame clones alone and is incomplete. The sample records tens of thousands of clones, approximately 80% being singletons. Time point defined: week 35, safety follow-up. Vaccine doses each comprised 300 ug of mutant IDH1 20-mer peptide, with topical imiquimod. The sequencing used PBMCs, collected from a glioma patient whose treatment included an IDH1 peptide vaccine. These receptors came from a woman aged 45-59 years with glioma.

This clone was seen just once. J is TRBJ2-5 and V is TRBV6-1; TRBD1 agrees at 9 bases. Germline loops: CDR1 MNHNS, CDR2 SASEGT. V lost 7 bases to trimming and J lost 9 bases; unmatched junction nucleotides: 15. The CDR3 is made up of 15 amino acids. The CDR3 region is CASISGDRDWEAQYF. DNA of the CDR3: TGTGCCAGCATTTCAGGGGACAGGGATTGGGAGGCCCAGTACTTC.

The chain employs TRBV30 and TRBJ2-4; D ambiguous. Trimming cost V 2 bases and J 4 bases, with 18 bases left between them. This CDR3 spans 16 amino acids. Germline CDR1 reads GTSNPN; CDR2 reads SVGIG (reference sequence). The DNA of the CDR3 is TGTGCCTGGAGTTACCCCTCGAAGACGAGAAAAAACATTCAGTACTTC. Residues: CAWSYPSKTRKNIQYF.

V gene TRBV9 combines with J gene TRBJ1-1; 10 bases agree with TRBD1. Losses at the gene ends were 6 bases for V and 4 bases for J; bases not matched to a gene: 9. The CDR3 extends over 15 amino acids. Per the germline V gene, CDR1 is SGDLS and CDR2 is YYNGEE. CDR3 in amino acids: CASKGTGEGGTEAFF. CDR3 bases: TGTGCCAGCAAGGGGACAGGGGAGGGAGGCACTGAAGCTTTCTTT. Together with reference TRBV9 and TRBJ1-1, the CDR3 gives the full variable domain: DSGVTQTPKHLITATGQRVTLRCSPRSGDLSVYWYQQSLDQGLQFLIQYYNGEERAKGNILERFSAQQFPDLHSELNLSSLELGDSALYFCASKGTGEGGTEAFFGQGTRLTVV.

This chain links TRBV6-5 with TRBJ1-2; TRBD1 agrees at 9 bases. Germline CDR1 MNHEY, CDR2 SVGAGI. With V trimmed by 6 bases and J by 7 bases, 6 bases remained unmatched. The CDR3 runs to 13 residues. CDR3 in amino acids: CASSRGQGSGYTF. CDR3 sequence (DNA): TGTGCCAGCAGCCGGGGACAGGGAAGTGGCTACACCTTC.

The chain employs TRBV6-5 and TRBJ2-1; tentatively, D is TRBD1 (6 bases). The germline V gene encodes CDR1 MNHEY and CDR2 SVGAGI. V was shortened by 6 bases and J by 9 bases, with 9 bases between the two germline ends. This CDR3 comprises 11 residues. CDR3 in amino acids: CASRQGVEQFF. The CDR3 nucleotides read TGTGCCAGCAGACAGGGAGTTGAGCAGTTCTTC.

V is TRBV30 and J is TRBJ1-2; maybe TRBD1 (6 bases). The CDR3 length is 15 residues. Germline V CDR1 and CDR2: GTSNPN, SVGIG (reference sequence). V lost 5 bases and J lost 3, with 19 bases in between. The CDR3 region is CAWYTGAKGDYGYTF. CDR3 sequence (DNA): TGTGCCTGGTACACGGGGGCGAAAGGGGACTATGGCTACACCTTC.

This rearrangement joins TRBV14 to TRBJ1-2; a possible D gene is TRBD1 (6 bases). The CDR3 is made up of 14 amino acids. Germline CDR1 SGHDN, CDR2 FVKESK. The V end was cut by 4 bases, the J end by 7 bases, with 16 bases between. The CDR3, as DNA: TGTGCCAGCAGCCCCCTAGGGGGGGCGGGTGGCTACACCTTC. Translated: CASSPLGGAGGYTF.

V usage is TRBV5-6 and J usage is TRBJ1-2; possibly TRBD1 for D (5 bases). Germline CDR1 SGHDT, CDR2 YYEEEE. This CDR3 is 17 amino acids long. V gave up 0 bases and J gave up 1 base, with 16 bases separating them. The CDR3 DNA follows: TGTGCCAGCAGCTTGGCCAAGGGGAGGGACCTTAACTATGGCTACACCTTC. It encodes CASSLAKGRDLNYGYTF.